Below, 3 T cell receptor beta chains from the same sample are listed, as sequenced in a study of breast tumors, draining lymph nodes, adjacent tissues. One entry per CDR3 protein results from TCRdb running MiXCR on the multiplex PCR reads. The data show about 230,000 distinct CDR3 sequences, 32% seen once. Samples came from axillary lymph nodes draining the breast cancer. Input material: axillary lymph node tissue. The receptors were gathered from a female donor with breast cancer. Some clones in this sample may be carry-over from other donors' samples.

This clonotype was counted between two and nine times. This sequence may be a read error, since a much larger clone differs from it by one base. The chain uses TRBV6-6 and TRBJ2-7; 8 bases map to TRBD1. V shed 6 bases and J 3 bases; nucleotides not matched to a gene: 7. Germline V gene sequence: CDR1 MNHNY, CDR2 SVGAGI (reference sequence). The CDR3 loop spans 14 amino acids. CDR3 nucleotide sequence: TGTGCCAGCAGGCACCAGGGGGCCAACTACGAGCAGTACTTC. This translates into CASRHQGANYEQYF.

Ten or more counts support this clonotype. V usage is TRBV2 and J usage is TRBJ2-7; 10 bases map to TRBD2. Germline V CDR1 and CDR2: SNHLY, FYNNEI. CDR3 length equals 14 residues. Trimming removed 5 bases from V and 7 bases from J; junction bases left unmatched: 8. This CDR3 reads CASSRTSGVVEQYF. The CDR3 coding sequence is TGTGCCAGCAGTCGGACTAGCGGAGTAGTTGAGCAGTACTTC.

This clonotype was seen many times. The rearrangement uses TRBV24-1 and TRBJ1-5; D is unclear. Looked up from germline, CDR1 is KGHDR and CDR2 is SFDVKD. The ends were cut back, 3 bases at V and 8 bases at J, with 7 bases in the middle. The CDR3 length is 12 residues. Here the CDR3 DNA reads TGTGCCACCAGTGATGGGATAGAGCCCCAGCATTTT. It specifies CATSDGIEPQHF.